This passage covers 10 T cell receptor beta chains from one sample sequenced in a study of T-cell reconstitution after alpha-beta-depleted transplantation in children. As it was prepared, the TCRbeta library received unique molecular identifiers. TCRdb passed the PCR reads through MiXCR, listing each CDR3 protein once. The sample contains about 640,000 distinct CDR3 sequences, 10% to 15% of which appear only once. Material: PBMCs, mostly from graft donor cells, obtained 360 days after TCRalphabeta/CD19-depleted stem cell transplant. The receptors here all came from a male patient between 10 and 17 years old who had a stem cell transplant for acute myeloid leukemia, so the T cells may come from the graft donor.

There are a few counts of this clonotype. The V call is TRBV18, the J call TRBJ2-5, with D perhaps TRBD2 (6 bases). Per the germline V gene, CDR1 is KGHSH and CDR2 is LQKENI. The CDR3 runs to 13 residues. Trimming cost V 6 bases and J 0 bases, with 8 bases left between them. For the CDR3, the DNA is TGTGCCAGCTCGCGACTAGACCAAGAGACCCAGTACTTC. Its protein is CASSRLDQETQYF.

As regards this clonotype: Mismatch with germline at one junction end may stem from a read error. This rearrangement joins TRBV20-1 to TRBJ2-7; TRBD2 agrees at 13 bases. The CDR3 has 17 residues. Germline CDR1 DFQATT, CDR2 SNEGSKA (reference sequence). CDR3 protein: CCARGGTSGNPLGEQYF. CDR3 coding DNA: TGCTGTGCTAGAGGGGGGACTAGCGGGAACCCCCTGGGCGAGCAGTACTTC.

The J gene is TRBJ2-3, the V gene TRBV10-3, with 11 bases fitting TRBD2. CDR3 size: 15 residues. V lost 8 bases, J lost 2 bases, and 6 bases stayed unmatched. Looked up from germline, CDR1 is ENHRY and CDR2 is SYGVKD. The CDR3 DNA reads TGTGCCATCGGAGTAGCGGGAGGGCCCACAGATACGCAGTATTTT. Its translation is CAIGVAGGPTDTQYF.

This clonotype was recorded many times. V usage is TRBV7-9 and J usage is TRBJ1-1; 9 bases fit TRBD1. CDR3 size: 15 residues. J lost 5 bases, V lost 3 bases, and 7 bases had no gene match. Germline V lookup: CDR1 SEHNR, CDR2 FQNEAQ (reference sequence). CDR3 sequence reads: CASSLGAGTGTEAFF. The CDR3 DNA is TGTGCCAGCAGCTTGGGAGCCGGGACAGGGACTGAAGCTTTCTTT.

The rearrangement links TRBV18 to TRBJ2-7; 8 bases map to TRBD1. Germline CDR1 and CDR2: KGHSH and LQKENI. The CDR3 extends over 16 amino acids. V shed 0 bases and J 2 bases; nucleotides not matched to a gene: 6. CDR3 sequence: CASSPPRDRTTYEQYF. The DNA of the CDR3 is TGTGCCAGCTCACCACCTCGGGACAGGACAACCTACGAGCAGTACTTC.

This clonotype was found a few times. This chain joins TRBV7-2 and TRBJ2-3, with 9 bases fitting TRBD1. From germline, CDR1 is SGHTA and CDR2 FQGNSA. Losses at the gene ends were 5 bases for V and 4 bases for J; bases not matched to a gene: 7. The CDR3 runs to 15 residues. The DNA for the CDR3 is TGTGCCAGCAGCCCCCTGGGACAGGGACCAGATACGCAGTATTTT. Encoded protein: CASSPLGQGPDTQYF.

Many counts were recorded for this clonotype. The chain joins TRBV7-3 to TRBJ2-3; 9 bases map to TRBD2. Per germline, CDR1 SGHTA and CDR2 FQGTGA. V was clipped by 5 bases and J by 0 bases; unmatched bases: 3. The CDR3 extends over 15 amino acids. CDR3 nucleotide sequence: TGTGCCAGCAGCGCGGGAGGGGCGAGCACAGATACGCAGTATTTT. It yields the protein CASSAGGASTDTQYF. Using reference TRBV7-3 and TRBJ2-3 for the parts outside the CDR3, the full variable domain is GAGVSQTPSNKVTEKGKYVELRCDPISGHTALYWYRQSLGQGPEFLIYFQGTGAADDSGLPNDRFFAVRPEGSVSTLKIQRTERGDSAVYLCASSAGGASTDTQYFGPGTRLTVL.

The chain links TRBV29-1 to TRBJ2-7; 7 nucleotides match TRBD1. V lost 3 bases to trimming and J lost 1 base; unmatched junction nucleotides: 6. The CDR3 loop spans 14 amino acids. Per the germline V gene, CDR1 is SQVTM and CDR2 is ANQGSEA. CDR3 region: CSVETGKGSYEQYF. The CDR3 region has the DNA TGCAGCGTTGAGACAGGGAAAGGATCCTACGAGCAGTACTTC.

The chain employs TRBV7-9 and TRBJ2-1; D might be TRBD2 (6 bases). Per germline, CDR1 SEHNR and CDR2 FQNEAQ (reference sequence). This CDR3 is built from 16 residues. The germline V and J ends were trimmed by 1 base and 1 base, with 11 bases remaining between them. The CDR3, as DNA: TGTGCCAGCAGCTTAGGGTATGGGACTTCCTACAATGAGCAGTTCTTC. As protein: CASSLGYGTSYNEQFF.

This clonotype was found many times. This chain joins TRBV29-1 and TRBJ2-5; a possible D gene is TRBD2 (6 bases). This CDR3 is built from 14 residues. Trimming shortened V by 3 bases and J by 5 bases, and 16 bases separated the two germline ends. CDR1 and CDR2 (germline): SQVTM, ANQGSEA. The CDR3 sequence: CSVEVQGGWETQYF. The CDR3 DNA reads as TGCAGCGTTGAGGTCCAGGGAGGTTGGGAGACCCAGTACTTC.